Presented here are 17 T cell receptor beta chains from one specimen sequenced in a study of shared clonotypes between healthy human individuals. Only in-frame clones appear in the TCRdb table, and some are missing; sequencing was by immunoSEQ multiplex PCR. The data hold about 2.3 million clones, with approximately 93% observed a single time. The sequencing sample was made of naive CD4+ T cells from PBMCs. The subset is: CD45RA+ positively selected. The receptors originated from a man aged 18 to 30 in good health. Some clones in this sample may be carry-over from other donors' samples.

Note on this clone: Other DNA sequences within the sample encode an identical CDR3. This chain joins TRBV5-1 and TRBJ1-2, with TRBD1 matching over 10 bases. Germline assignment: CDR1 SGHRS and CDR2 YFSETQ. V gave up 3 bases and J gave up 8 bases; unmatched junction bases: 7. The CDR3 runs 14 residues. CDR3: CASSSDRGLYGYTF. Here the CDR3 DNA reads TGCGCCAGCAGCTCAGACAGGGGGCTATACGGCTACACCTTC.

The chain employs TRBV19 and TRBJ1-4; D remains unclear. The germline V gene encodes CDR1 LNHDA and CDR2 SQIVND (reference sequence). The CDR3 runs 15 residues. V lost 7 bases and J 0 bases, leaving 12 bases between the germline ends. DNA for the CDR3: TGTGCCAGTAACTCTGTTGGAGCAACTAATGAAAAACTGTTTTTT. This encodes CASNSVGATNEKLFF.

The CDR3 here is CASSPGTGYVSSYNEQFF. The CDR3 nucleotides are TGTGCCAGCAGTCCCGGGACAGGGTATGTTAGCTCCTACAATGAGCAGTTCTTC. V gene TRBV28 combines with J gene TRBJ2-1, with TRBD1 identical over 9 bases. CDR3 length: 18 residues. CDR1 is MDHEN and CDR2 is SYDVKM in the germline V gene. Trimming removed 5 bases from V and 0 bases from J; junction bases left unmatched: 11.

About this clone: An end of the junction differs from the germline gene, which may be a read error. The rearrangement joins TRBV15 to TRBJ2-2; D may be TRBD1 (6 bases). The CDR3 runs to 17 residues. Germline CDR1 is LNHNV and CDR2 is YYDKDF (reference sequence). For the CDR3, the DNA is TGTGCCACCAGCAGAGATTTTACAGGGTTAAACATCGGGGAGCTGTTTTTT. It yields the protein CATSRDFTGLNIGELFF.

V usage is TRBV29-1 and J usage is TRBJ2-6; D ambiguous. With 3 bases removed from V and 3 bases from J, the gap between germline ends came to 9 bases. This CDR3 has 14 amino acids. Per the germline V gene, CDR1 is SQVTM and CDR2 is ANQGSEA. The CDR3 DNA reads as TGCAGCGTTGATCGTGGTAATGGGGCCAACGTCCTGACTTTC. It yields the protein CSVDRGNGANVLTF. Complete variable domain (other parts from reference TRBV29-1 and TRBJ2-6): SAVISQKPSRDICQRGTSLTIQCQVDSQVTMMFWYRQQPGQSLTLIATANQGSEATYESGFVIDKFPISRPNLTFSTLTVSNMSPEDSSIYLCSVDRGNGANVLTFGAGSRLTVL.

The chain uses TRBV27 and TRBJ2-3; TRBD1 matches 8 bases. This CDR3 has 16 amino acids. From germline, CDR1 is MNHEY and CDR2 SMNVEV (reference sequence). Trimming cost V 1 base and J 6 bases; bases outside gene matches: 9. CDR3 in amino acids: CASSLLGQAARDTQYF. The CDR3 nucleotides are TGTGCCAGCAGTTTATTGGGACAGGCGGCGCGGGATACGCAGTATTTT.

The V call is TRBV12-5, the J call TRBJ2-1; 8 bases align to TRBD2. The CDR3 consists of 16 residues. In germline, CDR1 is LGHNT, CDR2 FRNRAP. The V segment lost 0 bases and the J segment 6 bases; nucleotides outside the gene matches: 7. The DNA for the CDR3 is TGTGCTAGTGGTTTGGTACTTACGGGAGGGGGCAATGAGCAGTTCTTC. Protein product: CASGLVLTGGGNEQFF.

The rearrangement links TRBV5-6 to TRBJ2-3; 10 nucleotides align to TRBD2. This CDR3 is built from 16 residues. J lost 2 bases, V lost 0 bases, and 3 bases had no gene match. CDR1 is SGHDT and CDR2 is YYEEEE in the germline V gene. DNA for the CDR3: TGTGCCAGCAGCTTGGTACTAGCGGGACTCACAGATACGCAGTATTTT. It encodes CASSLVLAGLTDTQYF.

This clone turned up a few times. The chain is built from TRBV7-9 and TRBJ1-1; D not certain. V was cut by 3 bases and J by 3 bases, with 8 bases left in between. Germline loops: CDR1 SEHNR, CDR2 FQNEAQ (reference sequence). This CDR3 spans 13 amino acids. As DNA, the CDR3 is TGTGCCAGCAGCTTCAAAGCGGACACTGAAGCTTTCTTT. This gives the protein CASSFKADTEAFF. Full variable domain (rest looked up from reference TRBV7-9 and TRBJ1-1): DTGVSQNPRHKITKRGQNVTFRCDPISEHNRLYWYRQTLGQGPEFLTYFQNEAQLEKSRLLSDRFSAERPKGSFSTLEIQRTEQGDSAMYLCASSFKADTEAFFGQGTRLTVV.

V and J are TRBV6-5 and TRBJ2-2; D call uncertain. CDR3 size: 13 residues. V lost 7 bases and J lost 0, with 6 bases in between. CDR1 is MNHEY, CDR2 SVGAGI, per germline. CDR3 DNA: TGTGCCAGCACGGAACCGAACACCGGGGAGCTGTTTTTT. Residues: CASTEPNTGELFF.

The chain combines TRBV6-1 with TRBJ2-7, with a possible D match to TRBD1 (6 bases). The CDR3 is made up of 14 amino acids. Germline V CDR1 and CDR2: MNHNS, SASEGT. Trimming took off 6 bases at V and 2 bases at J, with 14 bases between the two ends. Here the CDR3 DNA reads TGTGCCAGCAGGTTACAGGGTCCGGCCTACGAGCAGTACTTC. Translating gives CASRLQGPAYEQYF.

V is TRBV4-1 and J is TRBJ2-3, with 11 positions matching TRBD2. The germline V gene has CDR1 MGHRA and CDR2 YSYEKL. The trim removed 4 bases at V and 2 bases at J, leaving 8 bases unmatched. This CDR3 is built from 17 residues. CDR3 in amino acids: CASSPGLADKNTDTQYF. The CDR3 DNA reads TGCGCCAGCAGCCCGGGACTAGCGGATAAAAACACAGATACGCAGTATTTT.

V is TRBV5-1 and J is TRBJ2-7; TRBD1 agrees at 10 bases. The CDR3 has 14 amino acids. Germline values: CDR1 SGHRS, CDR2 YFSETQ. V shed 4 bases, J shed 7 bases, and the junction held 8 bases outside the gene matches. In DNA form, the CDR3 reads TGCGCCAGCAGCAGCGGGACAGGGGAGGGAGAGCAGTACTTC. Translating it yields CASSSGTGEGEQYF.

The V gene is TRBV28, the J gene TRBJ2-7; D gene uncertain. From germline, CDR1 is MDHEN and CDR2 SYDVKM. Trimming left V 4 bases short and J 6 bases short, with 10 bases between. CDR3 length: 12 amino acids. The CDR3 here is CASSSSVSEQYF. For the CDR3, the DNA is TGTGCCAGCAGTTCATCAGTATCCGAGCAGTACTTC.

This clone has just one count. V gene TRBV5-4 combines with J gene TRBJ2-3; 7 positions agree with TRBD1. CDR3 length: 17 residues. Germline trimming cut 0 bases from V and 0 bases from J; bases unmatched to any gene: 7. Germline V gene lookup returns CDR1 SGHNT and CDR2 YYREEE (reference sequence). The chain's CDR3 is CASSLGGGTDSTDTQYF. In DNA form, the CDR3 reads TGTGCCAGCAGCTTGGGGGGTGGGACAGATAGCACAGATACGCAGTATTTT.

Here the CDR3 DNA reads TGTGCCTGGAAACCGAAAGGCTATATAGCCAATGAGCAGTTCTTC. Protein: CAWKPKGYIANEQFF. J is TRBJ2-1 and V is TRBV30; D gene unclear. The CDR3 is 15 residues long. V lost 4 bases, J lost 6 bases, and 19 bases lay in between. Germline-derived CDR1 and CDR2 are GTSNPN and SVGIG (reference sequence).

The chain has TRBV5-1 and TRBJ1-2, with a possible D match to TRBD1 (5 bases). CDR3 size: 15 residues. V was cut by 2 bases and J by 0 bases, with 11 bases left in between. Germline V gives CDR1 SGHRS, CDR2 YFSETQ. Here the CDR3 reads CASSFSGDSNYGYTF. CDR3 DNA sequence: TGCGCCAGCAGCTTCTCCGGGGACTCTAACTATGGCTACACCTTC. Full variable domain (remainder filled in from reference TRBV5-1 and TRBJ1-2): KAGVTQTPRYLIKTRGQQVTLSCSPISGHRSVSWYQQTPGQGLQFLFEYFSETQRNKGNFPGRFSGRQFSNSRSEMNVSTLELGDSALYLCASSFSGDSNYGYTFGSGTRLTVV.